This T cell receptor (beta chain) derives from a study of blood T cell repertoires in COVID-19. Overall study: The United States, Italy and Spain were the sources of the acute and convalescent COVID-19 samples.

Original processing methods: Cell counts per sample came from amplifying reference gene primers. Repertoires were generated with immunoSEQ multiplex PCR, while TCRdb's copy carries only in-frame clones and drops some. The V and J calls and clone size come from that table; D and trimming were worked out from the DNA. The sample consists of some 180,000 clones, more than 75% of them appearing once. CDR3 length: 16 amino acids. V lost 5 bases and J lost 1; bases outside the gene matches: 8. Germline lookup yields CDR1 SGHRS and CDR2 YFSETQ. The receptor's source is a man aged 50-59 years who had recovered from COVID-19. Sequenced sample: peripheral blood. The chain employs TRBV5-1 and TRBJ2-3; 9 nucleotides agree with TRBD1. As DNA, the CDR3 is TGCGCCAGCAGTCAGGAGGGACAGGGCGGCACAGATACGCAGTATTTT. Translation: CASSQEGQGGTDTQYF.